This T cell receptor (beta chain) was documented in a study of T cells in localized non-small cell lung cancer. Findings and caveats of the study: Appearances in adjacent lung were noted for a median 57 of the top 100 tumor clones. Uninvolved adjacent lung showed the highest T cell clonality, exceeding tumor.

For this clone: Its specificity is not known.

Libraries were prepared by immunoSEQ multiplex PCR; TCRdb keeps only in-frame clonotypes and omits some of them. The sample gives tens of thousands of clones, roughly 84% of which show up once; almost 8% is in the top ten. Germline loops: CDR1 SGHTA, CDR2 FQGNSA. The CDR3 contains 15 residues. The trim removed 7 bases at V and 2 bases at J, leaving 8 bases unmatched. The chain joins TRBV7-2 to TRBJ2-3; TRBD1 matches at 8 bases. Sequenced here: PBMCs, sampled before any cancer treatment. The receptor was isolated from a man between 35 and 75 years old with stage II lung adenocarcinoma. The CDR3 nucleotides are TGTGCCAGCACCCCCAGGACAGGGCTCACAGATACGCAGTATTTT. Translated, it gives CASTPRTGLTDTQYF.